These 14 T cell receptor beta chains share one sample of origin, sequenced in a study of T-cell reconstitution after alpha-beta-depleted transplantation in children (dated by TCRdb to 2016 to 2018). Library preparation was by PCR. Sequencer: Illumina HiSeq 2500. TCR library preparation used molecular barcoding, with unique molecular identifiers applied to normalize quantification of the TCRbeta repertoire. Clones were called with MiXCR by TCRdb after fastp trimmed the public reads at Q25, and only in-frame beta chains were retained. Merged by CDR3 protein, the rows form single entries marked with the most common genes and DNA. This sample has 400,000 to 550,000 distinct CDR3 sequences in its table, and under 12% of those were observed once. The ten most abundant clones make up roughly 2.1% of the sample. The intended sense of this specimen's treatment or condition label: allogeneic hematopoietic cell transplantation with graft depleted of TCRalphabeta T cells and CD19 B cells.

The material was PBMCs, obtained before TCRalphabeta/CD19-depleted stem cell transplant. The receptors were gathered from a child aged 2-9 years with inherited bone marrow failure, due to receive a stem cell transplant.

This clonotype was detected ten times or more. The V gene is TRBV12-3 or TRBV12-4, the J gene TRBJ1-2; D gene ambiguous. The V end lost 0 bases, the J end lost 3 bases, and 8 bases lay between the germline ends. The CDR3 runs 14 residues. The CDR3 here is CASSLAGGYYGYTF. The CDR3 nucleotides read TGTGCCAGCAGTTTAGCGGGCGGGTACTATGGCTACACCTTC.

This clonotype was recorded many times. The chain has TRBV27 and TRBJ2-1; 9 bases fit TRBD2. CDR1 and CDR2 (germline): MNHEY, SMNVEV (reference sequence). This CDR3 has 12 amino acids. V dropped 3 bases and J dropped 14; count of bases not matched to a gene: 5. The CDR3 sequence: CASSLTSGTKFF. The CDR3 DNA follows: TGTGCCAGCAGTTTGACTAGCGGAACGAAGTTCTTC.

A word on this clonotype: This may come from a read error, since a much larger clone is one base off. The chain employs TRBV4-3 and TRBJ2-4; the D is unclear. Germline CDR1 and CDR2: LGHNA and YSLEER. The CDR3 extends over 14 amino acids. The V and J ends lost 0 bases and 6 bases respectively, with 9 bases between them. For the CDR3, the DNA is TGCGCCAGCAGCCAAGAGTCCTATTCAAACATTCAGTACTTC. Translation: CASSQESYSNIQYF.

This chain uses TRBV6-5 with TRBJ2-1; 8 bases fit TRBD2. The CDR3 length is 15 residues. V lost 2 bases and J lost 6; bases outside the gene matches: 6. Germline CDR1 and CDR2: MNHEY and SVGAGI. The CDR3 coding sequence is TGTGCCAGCAGTTACACGGGACTAGATGGCAATGAGCAGTTCTTC. Residues: CASSYTGLDGNEQFF.

The chain links TRBV10-3 to TRBJ1-5, with 12 nucleotides matching TRBD1. V lost 10 bases, J lost 2 bases, and 12 bases stayed unmatched. CDR3 length equals 17 residues. Germline values: CDR1 ENHRY, CDR2 SYGVKD. CDR3 sequence reads: CATLPGQGAGGNQPQHF. CDR3 DNA sequence: TGTGCCACCCTCCCGGGACAGGGGGCGGGAGGCAATCAGCCCCAGCATTTT.

Details on this clonotype: A read error may be the cause here, since a much bigger clone is one base away. The gene calls are TRBV5-1 and TRBJ2-2, with unresolved D. V was pared by 1 base and J by 5 bases, with 9 bases between. The germline V gene encodes CDR1 SGHRS and CDR2 YFSETQ. The CDR3 extends over 14 amino acids. The CDR3 region is CASSLWQVTGELFF. Written as DNA, the CDR3 is TGCGCCAGCAGCTTGTGGCAGGTAACCGGGGAGCTGTTTTTT.

The chain employs TRBV28 and TRBJ2-1; the D gene could be TRBD1 or TRBD2 (6 bases each). V lost 10 bases to trimming and J lost 8 bases, with 15 bases between them. Germline loops: CDR1 MDHEN, CDR2 SYDVKM. The CDR3 sequence is 12 residues long. The CDR3 region has the DNA TGTGCCACCAAAGGGGGGTCGGATGAGCAGTTCTTC. Protein: CATKGGSDEQFF. The whole variable domain, remainder taken from reference TRBV28 and TRBJ2-1, is DVKVTQSSRYLVKRTGEKVFLECVQDMDHENMFWYRQDPGLGLRLIYFSYDVKMKEKGDIPEGYSVSREKKERFSLILESASTNQTSMYLCATKGGSDEQFFGPGTRLTVL.

This clonotype showed up many times. The J gene is TRBJ1-2, the V gene TRBV10-3, with D unresolved. V was pared by 2 bases and J by 3 bases, with 4 bases between. The CDR3 loop spans 12 amino acids. Germline V lookup: CDR1 ENHRY, CDR2 SYGVKD. The CDR3 here is CAISEEDYGYTF. The CDR3 coding sequence is TGTGCCATCAGTGAGGAGGACTATGGCTACACCTTC.

This clonotype was detected ten times or more. The chain is built from TRBV6-1 and TRBJ2-5; D is perhaps TRBD2 (5 bases). From germline, CDR1 is MNHNS and CDR2 SASEGT. With 3 bases removed from V and 1 base from J, the gap between germline ends came to 12 bases. This CDR3 is 15 amino acids long. The CDR3 coding sequence is TGTGCCAGCAGTGAGGTGGCGGGCCGCCAAGAGACCCAGTACTTC. Residues: CASSEVAGRQETQYF.

This clonotype was observed many times. V and J are TRBV11-2 and TRBJ2-7, with 12 positions matching TRBD2. Germline V gene data show CDR1 as SGHAT and CDR2 as FQNNGV. CDR3 length equals 14 residues. V lost 4 bases, J lost 6 bases, and 4 bases stayed unmatched. The CDR3 region is CASSWTSGAPEQYF. In nucleotides, the CDR3 is TGTGCCAGCAGCTGGACTAGCGGGGCCCCCGAGCAGTACTTC.

This clonotype appeared many times. J is TRBJ2-7 and V is TRBV7-2; D is ambiguous. V lost 2 bases, J lost 0 bases, and 11 bases lay in between. Germline V gene data show CDR1 as SGHTA and CDR2 as FQGNSA. The CDR3 is 15 amino acids. The CDR3 is CASSLYASDSYEQYF. CDR3 coding DNA: TGTGCCAGCAGCTTATACGCGTCAGACTCCTACGAGCAGTACTTC.

This clonotype has a count of ten or more. The chain carries TRBV6-5 and TRBJ1-3; D might be TRBD1 (5 bases). Germline CDR1 and CDR2: MNHEY and SVGAGI. The CDR3 is 15 amino acids. V was clipped by 6 bases and J by 1 base, with 13 bases between them. The CDR3 sequence: CASSLSGRSGNTIYF. CDR3 DNA: TGTGCCAGCAGCCTATCAGGGAGATCTGGAAACACCATATATTTT.

The table lists this clonotype with many counts. The chain combines TRBV12-3 or TRBV12-4 with TRBJ2-2, with 10 bases lining up with TRBD2. The CDR3 spans 16 residues. The trim removed 3 bases at V and 6 bases at J, leaving 7 bases unmatched. CDR3: CASSLGGLAGAGELFF. CDR3 in DNA: TGTGCCAGCAGTTTGGGTGGGCTAGCGGGAGCCGGGGAGCTGTTTTTT.

This clonotype was observed many times. The genes are TRBV28 and TRBJ2-7; tentatively, D is TRBD1 (6 bases). Between the trimmed V and J ends, which lost 11 bases and 6 bases, there was a span of 17 bases. The CDR3 sequence is 12 residues long. Germline V gene lookup returns CDR1 MDHEN and CDR2 SYDVKM. This CDR3 is CAGSRARGEQYF. CDR3 nucleotide sequence: TGTGCCGGCTCCAGGGCCAGGGGCGAGCAGTACTTC.